These 9 T cell receptor beta chains were sequenced from one sample in a study of human thymus T cells. Resected material from corrective heart surgery provided the thymus tissue analysed. Generated by immunoSEQ multiplex PCR, the TCRdb table keeps only in-frame clones and is missing some. The table records roughly 130,000 clones, around 94% of them present only once. The sequenced sample consisted of thymus tissue. The source of these receptors is a boy younger than two with a congenital heart defect but otherwise immunologically healthy.

V and J are TRBV9 and TRBJ1-1; no definite D call. There are 17 residues in the CDR3. Deletions cut 3 bases from V and 1 base from J, with 19 bases between. CDR1 and CDR2 from the germline V gene are SGDLS and YYNGEE. The CDR3, as DNA: TGTGCCAGCAGCGGTCCTCCTGGTCTTGGCGGGAACACTGAAGCTTTCTTT. Amino acid sequence: CASSGPPGLGGNTEAFF.

The rearrangement uses TRBV4-2 and TRBJ2-2; the D gene could be TRBD1 or TRBD2 (6 bases each). CDR3 length: 18 amino acids. Germline loops: CDR1 LGHNA, CDR2 YNFKEQ. Trimming pared 0 bases from V and 3 bases from J, leaving 17 bases between. The CDR3 coding sequence is TGTGCCAGCAGCCAAGATCCGGGGGCCCCCGAGGACACCGGGGAGCTGTTTTTT. Translation: CASSQDPGAPEDTGELFF.

The gene calls are TRBV28 and TRBJ1-5; D is unresolved. This CDR3 is built from 14 residues. Germline-derived CDR1 and CDR2 are MDHEN and SYDVKM. V was pared by 6 bases and J by 1 base, with 10 bases between. The CDR3 coding sequence is TGTGCCAGCAGGGCGTTCGAGAGCAATCAGCCCCAGCATTTT. This translates into CASRAFESNQPQHF.

The rearrangement uses TRBV4-3 and TRBJ2-3; 12 bases are shared with TRBD2. The length of the CDR3 is 17 residues. With V trimmed by 0 bases and J by 3 bases, 4 bases remained unmatched. Germline V gene sequence: CDR1 LGHNA, CDR2 YSLEER. CDR3 in DNA: TGCGCCAGCAGCCAAGACCGGACTAGCGGGGAGACAGATACGCAGTATTTT. Translation: CASSQDRTSGETDTQYF.

The genes are TRBV20-1 and TRBJ2-1; D might be TRBD1 (5 bases). Per germline, CDR1 DFQATT and CDR2 SNEGSKA (reference sequence). The CDR3 runs 11 residues. CDR3 loop: CTPEVARGQFF. CDR3 DNA sequence: TGCACCCCTGAGGTAGCAAGGGGGCAGTTCTTC.

The CDR3 region is CASSQDLTGSSYNEQFF. DNA of the CDR3: TGCGCCAGCAGCCAAGATTTAACAGGGAGCTCCTACAATGAGCAGTTCTTC. The chain recombines TRBV4-3 with TRBJ2-1, with a tentative D call TRBD1 (6 bases). The germline gives CDR1 LGHNA, CDR2 YSLEER. Trimming left V 0 bases short and J 0 bases short, with 12 bases between. This CDR3 region has 17 residues.

The chain carries TRBV15 and TRBJ2-7; tentatively, D is TRBD2 (5 bases). This CDR3 is built from 13 residues. Germline CDR1 and CDR2: LNHNV and YYDKDF (reference sequence). The V and J ends lost 5 bases and 2 bases respectively, with 10 bases between them. Written as DNA, the CDR3 is TGTGCCACCAGCCCCGGGAACACCTACGAGCAGTACTTC. Protein: CATSPGNTYEQYF.

The chain combines TRBV4-3 with TRBJ2-3; 8 nucleotides match TRBD2. This CDR3 contains 22 residues. Per germline, CDR1 LGHNA and CDR2 YSLEER. V was clipped by 1 base and J by 5 bases; unmatched bases: 26. CDR3 amino acids: CASSQGPRPPGTTSVEVDTQYF. The CDR3 nucleotides read TGCGCCAGCAGCCAAGGGCCTAGACCACCCGGAACGACTAGCGTGGAGGTAGATACGCAGTATTTT.

This chain links TRBV29-1 with TRBJ2-1, with D unresolved. Germline V gene sequence: CDR1 SQVTM, CDR2 ANQGSEA. The CDR3 is 15 residues long. Trimming pared 4 bases from V and 0 bases from J, leaving 13 bases between. For the CDR3, the DNA is TGCAGCGTTGCGGTTAGCCCCCACTCCTACAATGAGCAGTTCTTC. Translating gives CSVAVSPHSYNEQFF.